This T cell receptor beta chain was obtained from a study of T cells in Graves' hyperthyroidism and ophthalmopathy. Study observations and caveats: Blood samples included most of the expanded thyroid clonotypes exceeding 0.001.

This clonotype was detected many times. The antigen remains unidentified. What was amplified from RNA transcripts were TCR beta CDR3 regions. The HTBI primer set was used in a first-round RT-PCR of the TCR CDR3. TCRdb processed the multiplex PCR reads anew with MiXCR; each CDR3 protein has one entry. The table shows approximately 590,000 distinct CDR3 sequences, with around 16% occurring only once. Trimming removed 1 base from V and 5 bases from J; junction bases left unmatched: 9. The germline V gene encodes CDR1 MNHEY and CDR2 SMNVEV (reference sequence). The CDR3 runs 16 residues. The receptor's source is a woman aged 25 to 39 with Graves' hyperthyroidism. Sequencing used blood. The chain recombines TRBV27 with TRBJ2-5, with 8 bases lining up with TRBD2. The CDR3 is CASSLLGSGEGETQYF. The CDR3, as DNA: TGTGCCAGCAGTTTATTAGGTAGCGGGGAGGGGGAGACCCAGTACTTC.